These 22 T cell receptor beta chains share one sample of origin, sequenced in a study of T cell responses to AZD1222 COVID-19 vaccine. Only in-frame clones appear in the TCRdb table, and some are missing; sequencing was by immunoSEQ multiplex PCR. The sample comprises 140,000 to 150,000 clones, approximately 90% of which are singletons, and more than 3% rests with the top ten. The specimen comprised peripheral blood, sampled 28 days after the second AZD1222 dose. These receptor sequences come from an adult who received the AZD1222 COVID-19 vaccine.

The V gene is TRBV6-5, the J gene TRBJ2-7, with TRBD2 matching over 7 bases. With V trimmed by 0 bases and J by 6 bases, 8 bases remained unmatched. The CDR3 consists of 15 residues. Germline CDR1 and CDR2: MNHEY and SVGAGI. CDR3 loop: CASSYSREGEGEQYF. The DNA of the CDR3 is TGTGCCAGCAGTTACTCGCGGGAAGGGGAGGGCGAGCAGTACTTC.

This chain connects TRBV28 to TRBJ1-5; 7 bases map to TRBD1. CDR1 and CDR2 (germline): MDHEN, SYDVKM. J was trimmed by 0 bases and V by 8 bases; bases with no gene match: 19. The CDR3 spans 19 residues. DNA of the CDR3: TGTGCCAGCCCAGGGGACGGGGACAGACCACCTTATAGCAATCAGCCCCAGCATTTT. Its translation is CASPGDGDRPPYSNQPQHF.

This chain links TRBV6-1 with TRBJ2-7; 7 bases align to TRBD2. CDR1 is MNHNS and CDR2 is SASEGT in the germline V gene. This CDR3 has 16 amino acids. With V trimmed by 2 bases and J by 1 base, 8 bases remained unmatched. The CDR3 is CASSEREGAGSYEQYF. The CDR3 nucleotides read TGTGCCAGCAGTGAAAGAGAGGGAGCGGGGTCCTACGAGCAGTACTTC.

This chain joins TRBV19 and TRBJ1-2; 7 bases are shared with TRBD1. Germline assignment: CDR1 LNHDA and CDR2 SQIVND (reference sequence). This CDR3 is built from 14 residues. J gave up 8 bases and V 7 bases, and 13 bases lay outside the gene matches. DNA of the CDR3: TGTGCCAGTACCCCGCGCGACAGGGCGTACGGCTACACCTTC. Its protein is CASTPRDRAYGYTF.

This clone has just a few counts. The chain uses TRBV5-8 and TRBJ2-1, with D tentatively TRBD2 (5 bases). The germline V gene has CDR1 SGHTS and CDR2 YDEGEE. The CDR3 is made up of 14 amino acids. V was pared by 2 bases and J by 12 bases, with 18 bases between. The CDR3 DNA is TGTGCCAGCAGCTTTGCGTCTTCGGGCAGCGGGCAGTTCTTC. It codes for CASSFASSGSGQFF.

The CDR3 nucleotides are TGTGCCAGCTCACCTGGTTCGGACCCGTCCTACGAGCAGTACTTC. Translation: CASSPGSDPSYEQYF. V and J are TRBV18 and TRBJ2-7; unclear D gene. The CDR3 length is 15 residues. Between the trimmed V and J ends, which lost 3 bases and 1 base, there was a span of 13 bases. The germline CDR1 and CDR2 sequences are KGHSH and LQKENI.

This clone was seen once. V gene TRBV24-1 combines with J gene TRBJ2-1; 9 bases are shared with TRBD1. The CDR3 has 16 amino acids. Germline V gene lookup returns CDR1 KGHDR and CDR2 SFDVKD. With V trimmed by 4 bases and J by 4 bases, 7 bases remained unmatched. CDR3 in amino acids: CATSDQGQGMYNEQFF. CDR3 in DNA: TGTGCCACCAGTGACCAGGGACAGGGAATGTACAATGAGCAGTTCTTC.

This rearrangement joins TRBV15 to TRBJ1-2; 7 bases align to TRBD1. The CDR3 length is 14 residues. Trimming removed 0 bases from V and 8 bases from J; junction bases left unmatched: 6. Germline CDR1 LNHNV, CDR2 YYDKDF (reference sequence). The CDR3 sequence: CATSRDEGAGGYTF. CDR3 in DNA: TGTGCCACCAGCAGAGATGAGGGGGCAGGAGGCTACACCTTC.

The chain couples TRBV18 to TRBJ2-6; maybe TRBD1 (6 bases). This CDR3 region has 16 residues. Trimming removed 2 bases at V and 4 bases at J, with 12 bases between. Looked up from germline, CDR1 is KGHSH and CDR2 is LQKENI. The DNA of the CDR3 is TGTGCCAGCTCACCATACTCAGGGGACGGGGCCAACGTCCTGACTTTC. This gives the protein CASSPYSGDGANVLTF.

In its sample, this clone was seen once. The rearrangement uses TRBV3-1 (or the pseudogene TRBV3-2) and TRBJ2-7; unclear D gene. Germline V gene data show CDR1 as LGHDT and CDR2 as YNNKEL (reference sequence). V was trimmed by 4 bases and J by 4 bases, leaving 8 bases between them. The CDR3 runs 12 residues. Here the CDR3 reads CASSPSGYEQYF. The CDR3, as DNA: TGTGCCAGCAGCCCCTCAGGTTACGAGCAGTACTTC.

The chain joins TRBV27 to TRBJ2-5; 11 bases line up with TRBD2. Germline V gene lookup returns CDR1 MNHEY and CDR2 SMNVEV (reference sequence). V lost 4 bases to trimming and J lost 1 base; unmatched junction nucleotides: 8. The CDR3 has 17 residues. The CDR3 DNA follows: TGTGCCAGCAGTTCGCTAGCGGGAGGAAACTTCCAAGAGACCCAGTACTTC. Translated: CASSSLAGGNFQETQYF.

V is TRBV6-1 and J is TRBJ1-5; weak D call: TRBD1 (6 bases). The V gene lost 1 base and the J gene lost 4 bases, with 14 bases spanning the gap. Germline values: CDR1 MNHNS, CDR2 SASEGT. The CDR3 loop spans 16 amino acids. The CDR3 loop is CASSEEGGFWNQPQHF. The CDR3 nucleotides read TGTGCCAGCAGTGAAGAAGGGGGGTTCTGGAATCAGCCCCAGCATTTT.

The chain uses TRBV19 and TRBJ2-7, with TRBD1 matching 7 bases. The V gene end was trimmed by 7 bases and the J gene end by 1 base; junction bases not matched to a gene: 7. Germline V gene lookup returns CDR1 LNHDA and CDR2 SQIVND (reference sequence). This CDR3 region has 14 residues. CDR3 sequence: CASKGAVGSYEQYF. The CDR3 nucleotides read TGTGCCAGTAAGGGGGCGGTTGGGTCCTACGAGCAGTACTTC.

CDR3 in amino acids: CASSRLAGGGETQYF. CDR3 in DNA: TGCGCCAGCAGCCGACTAGCGGGAGGGGGAGAGACCCAGTACTTC. The chain combines TRBV5-1 with TRBJ2-5, with 14 positions matching TRBD2. The CDR3 sequence is 15 residues long. CDR1 is SGHRS and CDR2 is YFSETQ in the germline V gene. V lost 4 bases and J lost 4; bases outside the gene matches: 3.

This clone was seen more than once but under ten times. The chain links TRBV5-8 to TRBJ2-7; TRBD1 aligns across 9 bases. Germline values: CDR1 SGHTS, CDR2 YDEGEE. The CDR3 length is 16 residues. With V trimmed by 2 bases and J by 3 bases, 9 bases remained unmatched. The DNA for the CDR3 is TGTGCCAGCAGCTTTCACCGGGACAGGGCAAACTACGAGCAGTACTTC. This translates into CASSFHRDRANYEQYF.

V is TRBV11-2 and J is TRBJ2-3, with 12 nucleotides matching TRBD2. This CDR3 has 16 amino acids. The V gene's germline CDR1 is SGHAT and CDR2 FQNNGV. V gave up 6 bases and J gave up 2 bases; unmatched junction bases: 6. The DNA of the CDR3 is TGTGCCAGCAGGTCGACTAGCGGGAGTTACACAGATACGCAGTATTTT. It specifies CASRSTSGSYTDTQYF.

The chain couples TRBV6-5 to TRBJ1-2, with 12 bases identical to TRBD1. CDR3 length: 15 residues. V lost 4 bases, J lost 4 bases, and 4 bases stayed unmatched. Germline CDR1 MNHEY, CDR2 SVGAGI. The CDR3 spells CASSLGTGGAYGYTF. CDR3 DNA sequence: TGTGCCAGCAGTTTGGGGACAGGGGGCGCCTATGGCTACACCTTC.

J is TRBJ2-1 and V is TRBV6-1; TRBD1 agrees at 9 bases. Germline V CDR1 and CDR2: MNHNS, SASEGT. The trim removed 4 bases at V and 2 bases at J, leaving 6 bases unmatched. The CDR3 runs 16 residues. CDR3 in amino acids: CASSVVGTGTYNEQFF. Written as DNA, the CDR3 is TGTGCCAGCAGTGTCGTCGGGACAGGGACCTACAATGAGCAGTTCTTC.

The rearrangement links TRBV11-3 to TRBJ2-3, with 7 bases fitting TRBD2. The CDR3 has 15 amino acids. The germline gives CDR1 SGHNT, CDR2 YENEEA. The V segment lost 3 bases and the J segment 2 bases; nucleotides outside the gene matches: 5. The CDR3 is CASSLGGKTTDTQYF. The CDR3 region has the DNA TGTGCCAGCAGCTTGGGGGGGAAAACCACAGATACGCAGTATTTT.

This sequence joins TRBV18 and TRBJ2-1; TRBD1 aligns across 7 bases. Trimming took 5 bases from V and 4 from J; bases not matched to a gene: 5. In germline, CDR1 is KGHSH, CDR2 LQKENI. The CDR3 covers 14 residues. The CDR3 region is CASSGQVTYNEQFF. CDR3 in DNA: TGTGCCAGCTCAGGACAGGTAACTTACAATGAGCAGTTCTTC.

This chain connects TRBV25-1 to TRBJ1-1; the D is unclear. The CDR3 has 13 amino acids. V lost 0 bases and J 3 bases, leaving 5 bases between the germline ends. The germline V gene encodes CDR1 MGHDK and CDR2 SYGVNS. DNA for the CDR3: TGTGCCAGCAGTGAATACTCGGACACTGAAGCTTTCTTT. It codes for CASSEYSDTEAFF.

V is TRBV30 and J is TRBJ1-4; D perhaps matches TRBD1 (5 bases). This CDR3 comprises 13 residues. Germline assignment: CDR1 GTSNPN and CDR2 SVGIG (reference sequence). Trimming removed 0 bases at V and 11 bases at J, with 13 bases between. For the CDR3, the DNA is TGTGCCTGGAGTGTATATGGGCGGGACAAACTGTTTTTT. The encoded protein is CAWSVYGRDKLFF.